These T cell receptor beta chains were read from a single sample in a study of T cells after yellow fever vaccination. TCRdb re-analysed the 5' RACE reads in MiXCR, keeping a single row per CDR3 protein. The sample shows 250,000 to 350,000 distinct CDR3 sequences, around 6.8% of them seen only once. The sample here was PBMCs, taken roughly seven weeks after the first yellow fever vaccination. The receptors stem from a man between 18 and 29 years old who received the YFV17D yellow fever vaccine. Both conserved end residues are part of each CDR3. Fields, in order: clone size, J gene, CDR3 length, D gene, V gene, CDR3 DNA, CDR3 protein. D genes are given only for firm matches. Expanded clones get a size class; other rows say once, few or many, or leave the size out.

>many|TRBJ2-3|16|-|TRBV28
TGTGCCAGCAGTTTCTCACACCCTCGGGGCACAGATACGCAGTATTTT
CASSFSHPRGTDTQYF
>-|TRBJ1-1|13|-|TRBV21-1
TGTGCCAGTTTGGATCGATTGAACACTGAAGCTTTCTTT
CASLDRLNTEAFF
>-|TRBJ2-2|15|-|TRBV15
TGTGCCACCAGCCGCGGGGGCGTTAACACCGGGGAGCTGTTTTTT
CATSRGGVNTGELFF
>few|TRBJ1-1|15|-|TRBV27
TGTGCCAGCAGTTTACTGACAGGCAGGGACACTGAAGCTTTCTTT
CASSLLTGRDTEAFF
>many|TRBJ1-4|15|-|TRBV7-2
TGTGCCAGCAGCCGAGGACAGACTAAACATGAAAAACTGTTTTTT
CASSRGQTKHEKLFF
>few|TRBJ1-3|17|-|TRBV7-8
TGTGCCAGCAGCTTAGGGAGCGGGGACTTAACTGGAAACACCATATATTTT
CASSLGSGDLTGNTIYF
>few|TRBJ1-1|12|-|TRBV10-2
TGCGCCAGCAGTGAGTCGACCCTATCAGCTTTCTTT
CASSESTLSAFF
>few|TRBJ2-1|15|TRBD2|TRBV19
TGTGCCAGTAGGCGGGGGGGCAGCTCCTACAATGAGCAGTTCTTC
CASRRGGSSYNEQFF
>few|TRBJ1-2|16|-|TRBV5-6
TGTGCCAGCAGCTGGGTCCCTGGTTCAGACACTCACGGCTACACCTTC
CASSWVPGSDTHGYTF
>many|TRBJ1-1|14|-|TRBV5-1
TGCGCCAGCAGCAGTCAGGGTAGGGAGACTGAAGCTTTCTTT
CASSSQGRETEAFF
>many|TRBJ2-3|16|TRBD2|TRBV12-3/TRBV12-4
TGTGCCAGCAGTTTGGGACTAGCGGGGGGTTCAGATACGCAGTATTTT
CASSLGLAGGSDTQYF
>few|TRBJ1-1|11|-|TRBV20-1
TGCAGTGCTTACAGGGAGGTGGAAGCTTTCTTT
CSAYREVEAFF
>few|TRBJ1-4|11|-|TRBV6-6
TGTGCCGGGGGGGGTGGAGAAAAACTGTTTTTT
CAGGGGEKLFF
>many|TRBJ1-2|14|-|TRBV10-2
TGCGCCAGCAGTGATTCAGGGGCTGACTATGGCTACACCTTC
CASSDSGADYGYTF
>few|TRBJ1-6|14|-|TRBV11-2
TGTGCCAGCAGCCCCCGGAATTATAATTCACCCCTCCACTTT
CASSPRNYNSPLHF
>-|TRBJ2-5|17|TRBD2|TRBV4-3
TGCGCCAGCAGCCAAGGCCTTAGAGCGGGGGGCCAAGAGACCCAGTACTTC
CASSQGLRAGGQETQYF
>few|TRBJ1-2|13|TRBD1|TRBV5-6
TGTGCCAGCAGCCCGGGACAGCTTAATGGCTACACCTTC
CASSPGQLNGYTF
>many|TRBJ1-2|19|TRBD1|TRBV29-1
TGCAGCGTCGACCTTCAGGGACAGGGGACCCACCACCGCATTTATGGCTACACCTTC
CSVDLQGQGTHHRIYGYTF
>many|TRBJ1-5|15|TRBD1|TRBV6-2/TRBV6-3
TGTGCCAGCAGTTATATACAGGGGGCGAATCAGCCCCAGCATTTT
CASSYIQGANQPQHF
>-|TRBJ2-3|14|TRBD2|TRBV7-6
TGTGCCAGCAGCCGCGGGAGGGAAACAGATACGCAGTATTTT
CASSRGRETDTQYF
>-|TRBJ1-5|15|-|TRBV5-1
TGCGCCAGCAGCCCAGAAGCGGGGTTCAATCAGCCCCAGCATTTT
CASSPEAGFNQPQHF
>-|TRBJ2-5|14|TRBD2|TRBV5-1
TGCGCCAGCAAACTAGCGGGGGACGGGGAGACCCAGTACTTC
CASKLAGDGETQYF
>-|TRBJ2-1|13|TRBD2|TRBV29-1
TGCAGCGCTAGCGGGGGGGCCCTCAGGGAGCAGTTCTTC
CSASGGALREQFF
>-|TRBJ2-3|14|-|TRBV5-1
TGCGCCAGCAGCTTGGCCGACGCCACAGATACGCAGTATTTT
CASSLADATDTQYF
>few|TRBJ2-7|12|-|TRBV19
TGTGCCAGTAGTATCCAGGGGAACGAGCAGTACTTC
CASSIQGNEQYF
>once|TRBJ2-3|15|-|TRBV3-1
TGTGCCACCACCCAAGGGCGGAGGGTTTTTGATACGCAGTATTTT
CATTQGRRVFDTQYF
>few|TRBJ1-4|13|-|TRBV6-5
TGTGCCAGCAGTTTGAGGGAGGATGAAAAACTGTTTTTT
CASSLREDEKLFF
>many|TRBJ2-3|16|TRBD2|TRBV12-5
TGTGCTAGTGGTTTGTTGGGACTAGTACGAATAGATACGCAGTATTTT
CASGLLGLVRIDTQYF
>few|TRBJ2-2|14|TRBD2|TRBV20-1
TGCAGTGCTAGAGGACTAGCGCACACCGGGGAGCTGTTTTTT
CSARGLAHTGELFF
>many|TRBJ1-1|15|-|TRBV6-5
TGTGCCAGCCGACAGGTAAATTTTGGCAGGGTTGAAGCTTTCTTT
CASRQVNFGRVEAFF
>few|TRBJ1-4|15|-|TRBV12-3/TRBV12-4
TGTGCCAGCAGTTACGGCCCCAGGGGCGGCGAAAAACTGTTTTTT
CASSYGPRGGEKLFF
>few|TRBJ1-1|14|-|TRBV19
TGTGCCAGTAGTATCCAGGTGGGGAACACTGAAGCTTTCTTT
CASSIQVGNTEAFF
>-|TRBJ2-3|17|-|TRBV5-1
TGCGCCAGCAGCTTGGGGCCGGGGGAGGATAACACAGATACGCAGTATTTT
CASSLGPGEDNTDTQYF
>-|TRBJ2-5|14|-|TRBV12-3/TRBV12-4
TGTGCCAGCAGCTCCTCGTCGTCCAGTTGGTCCCAGTACTTC
CASSSSSSSWSQYF
>-|TRBJ2-5|13|-|TRBV18
TGTGCCAGCTCAAGAGCAGCTCTGGAGACCCAGTACTTC
CASSRAALETQYF
>few|TRBJ2-7|15|-|TRBV15
TGTGCCACCAGCAGAGATATCGGAATCTTCTACGAGCAGTACTTC
CATSRDIGIFYEQYF
>-|TRBJ1-5|13|-|TRBV7-2
TGTGCCAGCAGCGCCGGCACTAATCAGCCCCAGCATTTT
CASSAGTNQPQHF
>few|TRBJ2-2|15|-|TRBV7-8
TGTGCCAGCAGCTGGAGGGACAGAAGGGCCGGGGAGCTGTTTTTT
CASSWRDRRAGELFF
>-|TRBJ1-5|15|-|TRBV15
TGTGCCACCAGCAGAGCGGGCGGGGGGAATCAGCCCCAGCATTTT
CATSRAGGGNQPQHF
>few|TRBJ2-4|16|TRBD1|TRBV5-1
TGCGCCAGCAGCTTGGCTGGGACAGGGGATCTAAACATTCAGTACTTC
CASSLAGTGDLNIQYF
>-|TRBJ2-7|14|-|TRBV5-4
TGTGCCAGCAGCTTGGTGCCAGATACCTACGAGCAGTACTTC
CASSLVPDTYEQYF
>few|TRBJ2-6|15|-|TRBV7-8
TGTGCCAGCAGCTTAGGGCTCCCTGGGGCCAACGTCCTGACTTTC
CASSLGLPGANVLTF
>-|TRBJ1-1|15|-|TRBV27
TGTGCCAGCTCATTAACGGGGGGGTATGGAACTGAAGCTTTCTTT
CASSLTGGYGTEAFF
>many|TRBJ2-3|12|-|TRBV28
TGTGCCAGCACCAGCGCGGGGGCCTTACAGTATTTT
CASTSAGALQYF
>many|TRBJ2-3|14|-|TRBV5-6
TGTGCCAGTCAAGACTACTCTAGCACAGATACGCAGTATTTT
CASQDYSSTDTQYF
>many|TRBJ2-1|14|-|TRBV5-1
TGCGCCAGCAGCTTGGCCCCGGGGGCGGGGGAACAGTTCTTC
CASSLAPGAGEQFF
>-|TRBJ2-5|16|TRBD2|TRBV7-2
TGTGCCAGCAGCTTAGATGGCGGGGGGGCCCCAGAGACCCAGTACTTC
CASSLDGGGAPETQYF
>-|TRBJ1-2|14|-|TRBV19
TGTGCCAGTGGCCGGACTCGGGGTGACGGTGGCTACACCTTC
CASGRTRGDGGYTF